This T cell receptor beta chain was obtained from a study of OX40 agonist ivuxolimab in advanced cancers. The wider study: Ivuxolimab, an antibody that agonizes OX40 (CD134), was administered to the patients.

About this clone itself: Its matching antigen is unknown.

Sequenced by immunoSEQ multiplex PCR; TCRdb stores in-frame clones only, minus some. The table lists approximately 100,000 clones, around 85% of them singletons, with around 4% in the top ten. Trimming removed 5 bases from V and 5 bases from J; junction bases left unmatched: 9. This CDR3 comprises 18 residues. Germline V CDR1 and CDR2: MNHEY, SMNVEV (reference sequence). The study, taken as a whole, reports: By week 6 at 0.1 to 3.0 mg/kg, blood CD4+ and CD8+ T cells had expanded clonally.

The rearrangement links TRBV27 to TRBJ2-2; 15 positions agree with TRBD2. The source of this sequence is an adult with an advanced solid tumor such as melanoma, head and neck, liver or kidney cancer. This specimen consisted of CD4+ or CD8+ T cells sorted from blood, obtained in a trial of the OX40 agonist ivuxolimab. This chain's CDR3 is CASSRTSGRAEGTGELFF. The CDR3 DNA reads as TGTGCCAGCAGTCGGACTAGCGGGAGGGCCGAGGGGACCGGGGAGCTGTTTTTT.